Below, 17 T cell receptor beta chains from the same sample are listed, as sequenced in a study of T-cell reconstitution after alpha-beta-depleted transplantation in children. Preparation of the TCRbeta library was carried out with unique molecular identifiers. MiXCR, run by TCRdb on the PCR reads, gives a single entry per CDR3 protein. The repertoire has some 600,000 distinct CDR3 sequences, roughly 15% of them found once; the top ten carry 0.8% to 1.1%. The specimen comprised PBMCs from the stem cell graft donor, sampled from the stem cell graft. Every receptor here comes from a human donor who donated a stem cell graft to a child with acute myeloid leukemia.

The CDR3 region has the DNA TGCGCCAGCAGCCAACTAGGAACTAGCGGGGGGCCTACAGATACGCAGTATTTT. This gives the protein CASSQLGTSGGPTDTQYF. The V gene is TRBV5-1, the J gene TRBJ2-3, with 12 nucleotides matching TRBD2. Trimming removed 4 bases from V and 3 bases from J; junction bases left unmatched: 12. The germline V gene has CDR1 SGHRS and CDR2 YFSETQ. The CDR3 is made up of 18 amino acids.

This clonotype was counted ten times or more. V gene TRBV20-1 combines with J gene TRBJ1-1; 7 nucleotides line up with TRBD1. Germline V gene lookup returns CDR1 DFQATT and CDR2 SNEGSKA (reference sequence). V was pared by 6 bases and J by 10 bases, with 17 bases of the junction left unmatched. This CDR3 has 14 residues. In DNA, the CDR3 is TGCAGTGCCGGAGAGGGGGCAGGCAGACGAGGAGCTTTCTTT. Its protein product is CSAGEGAGRRGAFF.

This clonotype was counted ten times or more. This rearrangement joins TRBV7-2 to TRBJ2-7, with 7 positions matching TRBD1. This CDR3 is built from 15 residues. J lost 0 bases, V lost 2 bases, and 4 bases had no gene match. The germline CDR1 and CDR2 sequences are SGHTA and FQGNSA. CDR3 DNA sequence: TGTGCCAGCAGCTTAAAAAGGGACAGCTCCTACGAGCAGTACTTC. The encoded protein is CASSLKRDSSYEQYF.

The table lists this clonotype with many counts. This chain connects TRBV29-1 to TRBJ2-1; 10 positions match TRBD2. Germline loops: CDR1 SQVTM, CDR2 ANQGSEA. The CDR3 is 14 amino acids. V shed 6 bases and J 7 bases; nucleotides not matched to a gene: 9. CDR3 region: CSVPSAGGLNEQFF. The CDR3 nucleotides are TGCAGCGTCCCTTCAGCGGGGGGGTTAAATGAGCAGTTCTTC.

This clonotype has a count of ten or more. The chain combines TRBV7-6 with TRBJ2-5; D uncertain. This CDR3 is 12 amino acids long. Germline CDR1 and CDR2: SGHVS and FNYEAQ. Trimming removed 4 bases from V and 4 bases from J, with 7 bases in between. The CDR3 DNA follows: TGTGCCAGCAGCTCTCTTGGAGAGACCCAGTACTTC. Translation gives CASSSLGETQYF.

This clonotype was seen ten or more times. V is TRBV6-1 and J is TRBJ1-1, with D perhaps matching TRBD1 (5 bases). The ends were cut back, 7 bases at V and 1 base at J, with 10 bases in the middle. The CDR3 extends over 13 amino acids. Germline CDR1 and CDR2: MNHNS and SASEGT. The CDR3 sequence: CASKFTGNTEAFF. The DNA of the CDR3 is TGTGCCAGCAAATTCACAGGGAACACTGAAGCTTTCTTT.

Many counts were recorded for this clonotype. This sequence joins TRBV5-1 and TRBJ1-5; no firm D call. The CDR3 is made up of 13 amino acids. Germline-derived CDR1 and CDR2 are SGHRS and YFSETQ. V lost 0 bases to trimming and J lost 5 bases, with 6 bases between them. Here the CDR3 DNA reads TGCGCCAGCAGCTTGGGCGTGGATCAGCCCCAGCATTTT. It yields the protein CASSLGVDQPQHF.

This clonotype occurred many times. V gene TRBV20-1 combines with J gene TRBJ2-7, with 8 bases fitting TRBD2. V lost 1 base to trimming and J lost 1 base; unmatched junction nucleotides: 18. From germline, CDR1 is DFQATT and CDR2 SNEGSKA (reference sequence). This CDR3 region has 19 residues. The CDR3 region is CSARGRASGGYLLSYEQYF. The CDR3 DNA sequence: TGCAGTGCTAGAGGACGTGCGAGCGGGGGTTATCTTCTTTCCTACGAGCAGTACTTC.

This clonotype was seen ten or more times. The chain recombines TRBV6-5 with TRBJ2-1; either TRBD1 or TRBD2 may supply D (5 bases each). Germline V CDR1 and CDR2: MNHEY, SVGAGI. The CDR3 extends over 14 amino acids. The ends were cut back, 0 bases at V and 5 bases at J, with 8 bases in the middle. The CDR3 region has the DNA TGTGCCAGCAGTTACTCCGGGGCCCACAATGAGCAGTTCTTC. This encodes CASSYSGAHNEQFF.

This clonotype was seen repeatedly, ten times or more. The chain recombines TRBV29-1 with TRBJ2-1; TRBD2 is a possible D gene (6 bases). Germline V gene data show CDR1 as SQVTM and CDR2 as ANQGSEA. Trimming pared 0 bases from V and 15 bases from J, leaving 12 bases between. This CDR3 is 11 amino acids long. The CDR3 protein is CSVEDVQGGFF. CDR3 nucleotides: TGCAGCGTTGAAGATGTGCAGGGAGGGTTCTTC.

This sequence joins TRBV20-1 and TRBJ2-4; D may be TRBD1 or TRBD2 (5 bases each). CDR3 length: 15 amino acids. Trimming removed 0 bases at V and 8 bases at J, with 17 bases between. Germline V gene sequence: CDR1 DFQATT, CDR2 SNEGSKA (reference sequence). In DNA, the CDR3 is TGCAGTGCTAGAGATCAGCCAGGGAGTAGGGACATTCAGTACTTC. Translated: CSARDQPGSRDIQYF.

This clonotype was observed at least ten times. The chain carries TRBV6-5 and TRBJ1-5, with 7 bases aligning to TRBD1. Germline V CDR1 and CDR2: MNHEY, SVGAGI. The CDR3 covers 15 residues. After removal of 6 bases from V and 3 bases from J, the junction contained 8 bases not matched to a gene. The chain's CDR3 is CASSGDSRINQPQHF. CDR3 DNA: TGTGCCAGCAGCGGGGACAGCCGTATCAATCAGCCCCAGCATTTT.

This clonotype showed up many times. V gene TRBV29-1 combines with J gene TRBJ2-3; perhaps TRBD1 as D (6 bases). V lost 6 bases, J lost 2 bases, and 12 bases lay in between. Germline CDR1 SQVTM, CDR2 ANQGSEA. There are 13 residues in the CDR3. The CDR3 region is CSVTGLPTDTQYF. The CDR3 nucleotides are TGCAGCGTGACAGGTCTTCCCACAGATACGCAGTATTTT.

The chain carries TRBV20-1 and TRBJ2-3, with D maybe TRBD2 (7 bases). V lost 7 bases, J lost 3 bases, and 17 bases lay in between. Germline V gives CDR1 DFQATT, CDR2 SNEGSKA (reference sequence). The CDR3 consists of 14 residues. CDR3 loop: CSVKTRGGTDTQYF. The CDR3 DNA reads as TGCAGTGTTAAGACGAGGGGGGGAACAGATACGCAGTATTTT.

This clonotype was observed many times. The chain carries TRBV28 and TRBJ2-1; TRBD2 might be the D (5 bases). This CDR3 spans 13 amino acids. The germline gives CDR1 MDHEN, CDR2 SYDVKM. V was trimmed by 3 bases and J by 10 bases, leaving 13 bases between them. As DNA, the CDR3 is TGTGCCAGCAGTTTGACGGTTGGCGGGGAGCAGTTCTTC. Translating gives CASSLTVGGEQFF.

This clonotype came up many times. V is TRBV20-1 and J is TRBJ1-2, with a weak D call TRBD1 (5 bases). V lost 3 bases to trimming and J lost 4 bases, with 9 bases between them. The CDR3 consists of 12 residues. Germline values: CDR1 DFQATT, CDR2 SNEGSKA (reference sequence). The CDR3: CSARGRSYGYTF. The CDR3, as DNA: TGCAGTGCTAGGGGGCGTTCCTATGGCTACACCTTC.

This clonotype was seen a handful of times. This sequence joins TRBV11-1 and TRBJ1-1; 11 bases fit TRBD1. CDR1 is SGHAT, CDR2 FQDESV, per germline (reference sequence). J was trimmed by 5 bases and V by 7 bases; bases with no gene match: 6. This CDR3 comprises 14 residues. Written as DNA, the CDR3 is TGTGCCAGCACCTCGGGACAGGGGGAGACTGAAGCTTTCTTT. Residues: CASTSGQGETEAFF.